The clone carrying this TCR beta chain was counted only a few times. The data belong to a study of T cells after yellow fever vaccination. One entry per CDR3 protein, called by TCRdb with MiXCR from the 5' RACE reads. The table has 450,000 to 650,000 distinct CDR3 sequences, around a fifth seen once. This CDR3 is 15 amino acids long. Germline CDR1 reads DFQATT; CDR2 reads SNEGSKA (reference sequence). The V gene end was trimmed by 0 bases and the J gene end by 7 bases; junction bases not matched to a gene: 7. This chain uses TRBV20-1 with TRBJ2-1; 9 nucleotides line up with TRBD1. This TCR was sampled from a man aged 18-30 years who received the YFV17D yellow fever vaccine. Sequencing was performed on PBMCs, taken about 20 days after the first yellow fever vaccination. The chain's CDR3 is CSARDPNRGRNEQFF. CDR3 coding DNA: TGCAGTGCTAGAGACCCGAACAGGGGGCGAAATGAGCAGTTCTTC.